A single T cell receptor beta chain is shown here with its context. No cognate antigen has been identified for it. A read error is possible here, since a much larger clone lies one base away. This sample is drawn from a study of blood T cells in healthy people across ages (dated by TCRdb to 2015 to 2017). In the study overall: In model experiments, roughly one uniquely barcoded TCR beta cDNA molecule per two T cells was captured by template switching. The study measured age-related changes in TCR beta repertoire diversity using deep sequencing normalized with unique cDNA molecular identifiers. Donors were grouped into four age groups: young (average approximately 15 years), middle-aged (about 40), aged (around 66) and long-lived (about 89). Donors of different ages were randomly distributed across sequencing lanes to avoid experimental bias. Using the same blood draw, the study looked at two additional independent replicas of 1 million unique cDNA reads for two donors, one aged 18 to 30 and the other aged 80 or older. Broad study findings and their caveats: The long-lived group showed more naive CD4+ T cells, fewer expanded clones and increased TCR diversity than the aged group, suggesting age selection. As age increased, observed TCR beta diversity per million T cells dropped in a roughly linear way, and a significant reduction was already evident by age about 40. Estimates of total diversity based on one million sequenced T cells were considered lower bounds and underestimates. Because profiling used bulk unsorted PBMCs, naive and antigen-experienced compartments could not be compared conclusively. Because donor CMV infection status was unknown, age-related changes in expanded clonotypes were potentially confounded. A strong correlation was found between observed TCR beta diversity and the percentage of naive T cells measured by flow cytometry.

Systemically healthy Caucasian individuals from Russia, 39 in total and aged about 6 to 100 years, were included as donors. Approximately 11 milliliters of peripheral blood were drawn from each donor into EDTA-treated Vacutainer tubes. Ficoll-Paque density-gradient centrifugation was used to isolate PBMCs, with at least 6.5 million obtained per sample. Total RNA was extracted from PBMCs with Trizol reagent, with at least 6 micrograms obtained per sample. For every donor, flow cytometry on a PBMC aliquot measured the percentage of naive CD45RAhigh/CD27high T cells. The library was generated by 5' RACE. Sequencing used an Illumina HiSeq 2500. A second roughly 7 to 11 cycle PCR used a sample-barcoded 5' primer and a J-beta primer mix. A template-switch 5' adaptor carrying 12 random nucleotides introduced a unique molecular identifier onto each TCR beta cDNA molecule. Each sample yielded at least 2.5 million CDR3-containing paired-end reads. All of the RNA was converted into first-strand cDNA using the Mint cDNA synthesis kit, with a TRBC-specific oligonucleotide serving as the primer. All cDNA was treated with uracil-DNA glycosylase and then went through a first 18-cycle PCR with the universal primers M1SS and BC2_uni_R. In the paper's pipeline: For normalization, 1 million high-quality reads were randomly selected from each sample, with every read carrying a distinct molecular identifier. Instead of being binned into consensus sequences, reads that shared molecular identifiers were thrown out. CDR3 identification, clonotype clustering and error correction used MiTCR with a Q25 quality threshold and the strictest error-elimination algorithm. A nonparametric unseen species model with Euler transformation was used to estimate a lower bound on total TCR beta diversity. TCRdb reprocessed the public reads (quality trimming at Q25 with fastp, clone calling with MiXCR) and kept in-frame beta chains. Each CDR3 protein gets just one entry, which takes the most common genes and DNA from the rows behind it. For this entry, the V and J calls and clone size follow TCRdb and not the study's own pipeline. This sample comprises around 1.5 million distinct CDR3 sequences, 40% to 50% of them detected only once. Clones ranked in the top ten supply roughly 7.9% of the sample.

The V end loses 0 bases and the J end loses 6 bases, and a stretch of 16 bases separates them. In the germline V gene, CDR1 corresponds to LGHNA and CDR2 to YNFKEQ. Reading from cysteine to phenylalanine, the CDR3 counts 16 amino acids. The read is trimmed to its CDR3 DNA, 48 bases read in frame from base 1. Material for sequencing was blood. Recombination linked TRBV4-2 to TRBJ2-3; the D gene is not confidently resolved. This sequence originates from a woman aged 18-29 years in good health. The CDR3 region has the sequence CASSQEVGSNEDTQYF. The DNA is TGTGCCAGCAGCCAAGAGGTCGGGTCTAATGAGGATACGCAGTATTTT.